This record concerns one T cell receptor beta chain sequence. Its specific antigen is unknown. Within one base of it there is no much larger clone, and no base qualities were kept. A distance of 17 bases separates the germline ends of V and J, which lose 1 base and 7 bases respectively. There are 16 amino acids in the CDR3, from cysteine to phenylalanine inclusive. CDR3 DNA only is kept here, 48 bases in frame from base 1. Sequences MGHRA (CDR1) and YSYEKL (CDR2) are obtained from the germline V gene. The immunoSEQ Assay, a bias-controlled multiplex PCR, was used to amplify TCRbeta CDR3 regions from genomic DNA. The study's processing was this. Nucleated cell counts per sample were estimated from amplification of reference gene primers within the assay. To quantify the absolute abundance of each unique TCRbeta CDR3 rearrangement, sequence reads were collapsed and filtered. For each sample, productive Simpson clonality was calculated as the square root of Simpson's diversity index across productive rearrangements. TCRdb stores this immuneACCESS table with in-frame sequences only. Part of the clones is absent; in the studies checked, under half of the shortfall reflects unresolved V genes, and no reason is known for the rest. V and J calls and clone size are those listed in that table; D and trimming were worked out from the DNA. The sample data list some 14,000 clones, and around 87% of these were observed just once. The ten largest account for approximately 36% of the sample.

The data derive from a study of blood T cell repertoires in COVID-19 (dated by TCRdb to the early 2020s). Background for the entire study: Samples covering the acute and convalescent phases of COVID-19 were provided by collaborators in the United States, Italy and Spain. The prospective study material was composed of cDNA or gDNA derived from T cells, B-cell-depleted T cells, or PBMCs. The dataset comprised deeply sampled blood TCRbeta repertoires from subjects exposed to, actively infected with, or recovered from COVID-19. A freely available public database, intended as a resource for researchers studying the immune response to SARS-CoV-2, is where the repertoires were released. Samples came from the ongoing ImmuneRACE study (first 160 participants) plus 1,254 subjects from 6 global collaborators. A de-identified subject ID, COVID-19 status, age in years and sex were almost always included in the sample metadata. Where available, HLA class I and class II types were taken from metadata supplied by the sample provider and were not determined by assay-based typing. Points the paper makes about the study in general: How much clinical and demographic metadata was included differed by source and by participant, and the metadata was provided uncurated.

The collaborating institutions used their own protocols to collect whole blood in K2EDTA tubes. Collaborator samples were shipped for TCRbeta analysis as frozen whole blood, isolated PBMCs, or DNA extracted from either sample type. This receptor was identified in a human donor in a cohort sampled during active COVID-19. The receptor chain draws on TRBV4-1 and TRBJ2-1; TRBD1 is a weak D gene call, 6 bases matching. Sample: peripheral blood. The CDR3 region: CASSQGGTWQENEQFF. In nucleotide form, the sequence is TGCGCCAGCAGCCAAGGGGGGACATGGCAGGAGAATGAGCAGTTCTTC.